Listed below are T cell receptor beta chains from one sample, sequenced in a study of blood T cell repertoires in COVID-19. Sequencing used immunoSEQ multiplex PCR; TCRdb keeps in-frame clones, though not all of them. Altogether 200,000 to 250,000 clones are present, more than 65% being singletons, with the ten largest covering more than 9%. Sequencing was performed on peripheral blood. These receptors all come from a middle-aged man with active or convalescent COVID-19. The CDR3 runs from the conserved cysteine through the conserved F or W. The D gene is left open where the match is weak. For some rows the clone size is stated as once, few or many, or as a class when expanded; others skip it.

J: TRBJ1-4
D: .
size: .
V: TRBV28
CDR3: CASRPRRRGRSEKLFF
DNA: TGTGCCAGCAGGCCTAGGCGGAGGGGAAGAAGTGAAAAACTGTTTTTT

J: TRBJ1-6
D: .
size: .
V: TRBV19
CDR3: CASSMAGNSPLHF
DNA: TGTGCCAGTAGTATGGCAGGGAATTCACCCCTCCACTTT

J: TRBJ1-4
D: .
size: .
V: TRBV3-1/TRBV3-2
CDR3: CASSLQGEKLFF
DNA: TGTGCCAGCAGCCTCCAGGGGGAAAAACTGTTTTTT

J: TRBJ2-1
D: .
size: .
V: TRBV4-3
CDR3: CASSQGGGSYNEQFF
DNA: TGCGCCAGCAGCCAAGGGGGGGGCTCTTACAATGAGCAGTTCTTC

J: TRBJ2-3
D: TRBD2
size: .
V: TRBV28
CDR3: CASSLLGGRGSTDTQYF
DNA: TGTGCCAGCAGTTTACTCGGCGGGAGAGGGAGCACAGATACGCAGTATTTT

J: TRBJ2-3
D: .
size: once
V: TRBV28
CDR3: CASSPGGLGADTQYF
DNA: TGTGCCAGCAGCCCCGGGGGTCTAGGCGCAGATACGCAGTATTTT

J: TRBJ2-6
D: TRBD1
size: .
V: TRBV3-1/TRBV3-2
CDR3: CASSQIPGQGNSGANVLTF
DNA: TGTGCCAGCAGCCAAATCCCCGGACAGGGAAACTCTGGGGCCAACGTCCTGACTTTC

J: TRBJ1-2
D: .
size: .
V: TRBV7-8
CDR3: CASSLSGGGNYGYTF
DNA: TGTGCCAGCAGCCTGAGCGGGGGCGGGAACTATGGCTACACCTTC

J: TRBJ1-1
D: TRBD1
size: .
V: TRBV5-1
CDR3: CASSTGTGQNTEAFF
DNA: TGCGCCAGCAGCACAGGGACAGGTCAAAACACTGAAGCTTTCTTT

J: TRBJ1-1
D: .
size: .
V: TRBV7-9
CDR3: CASSLEAGPRAFF
DNA: TGTGCCAGCAGCTTAGAGGCGGGGCCGAGAGCTTTCTTT

J: TRBJ2-1
D: TRBD2
size: .
V: TRBV28
CDR3: CASRSSGSFSYNEQFF
DNA: TGTGCCAGCAGGAGTAGCGGGAGTTTCTCCTACAATGAGCAGTTCTTC

J: TRBJ1-2
D: .
size: .
V: TRBV5-1
CDR3: CASSLAIGTGYTF
DNA: TGCGCCAGCAGCTTGGCCATCGGTACCGGCTACACCTTC

J: TRBJ2-4
D: .
size: .
V: TRBV27
CDR3: CASNPTASLGNIQYF
DNA: TGTGCCAGCAATCCCACAGCCTCCTTAGGAAACATTCAGTACTTC

J: TRBJ1-5
D: .
size: .
V: TRBV28
CDR3: CASRGPRGNQPQHF
DNA: TGTGCCAGCAGGGGTCCGAGGGGCAATCAGCCCCAGCATTTT

J: TRBJ2-6
D: TRBD1
size: .
V: TRBV18
CDR3: CASSPPLGTGQSSGANVLTF
DNA: TGTGCCAGCTCACCACCGTTAGGGACAGGACAGAGCTCTGGGGCCAACGTCCTGACTTTC

J: TRBJ2-7
D: .
size: .
V: TRBV19
CDR3: CASSSIDYQGNEQYF
DNA: TGTGCCAGTAGTAGCATCGACTACCAGGGGAACGAGCAGTACTTC

J: TRBJ2-3
D: TRBD2
size: few
V: TRBV14
CDR3: CASSPLPGTSGATDTQYF
DNA: TGTGCCAGCAGCCCCCTTCCCGGGACTAGCGGGGCTACAGATACGCAGTATTTT

J: TRBJ2-1
D: .
size: .
V: TRBV6-2/TRBV6-3
CDR3: CASSFDRTESSYNEQFF
DNA: TGTGCCAGCAGTTTTGACAGAACCGAGAGCTCCTACAATGAGCAGTTCTTC

J: TRBJ1-4
D: .
size: .
V: TRBV2
CDR3: CASSELSSREKLFF
DNA: TGTGCCAGCAGTGAACTCTCTAGCAGGGAAAAACTGTTTTTT

J: TRBJ1-5
D: .
size: .
V: TRBV19
CDR3: CASKTVHSNQPQHF
DNA: TGTGCCAGTAAGACAGTTCATAGCAATCAGCCCCAGCATTTT

J: TRBJ2-2
D: .
size: .
V: TRBV7-2
CDR3: CASSFTGMAGELFF
DNA: TGTGCCAGCAGCTTTACAGGGATGGCCGGGGAGCTGTTTTTT

J: TRBJ2-2
D: .
size: .
V: TRBV30
CDR3: CAWSVRRGGNTGELFF
DNA: TGTGCCTGGAGTGTTAGGAGGGGCGGAAACACCGGGGAGCTGTTTTTT

J: TRBJ2-2
D: .
size: .
V: TRBV19
CDR3: CASSIYRVSAGELFF
DNA: TGTGCCAGTAGTATATACAGGGTTTCGGCCGGGGAGCTGTTTTTT

J: TRBJ1-3
D: TRBD1
size: .
V: TRBV28
CDR3: CASSPLTGSGNTIYF
DNA: TGTGCCAGCAGTCCCTTGACAGGGTCTGGAAACACCATATATTTT

J: TRBJ2-1
D: .
size: .
V: TRBV20-1
CDR3: CSASISGGVGEQFF
DNA: TGCAGTGCTAGTATCTCAGGAGGGGTCGGTGAGCAGTTCTTC

J: TRBJ1-5
D: .
size: .
V: TRBV10-1
CDR3: CASTLLIGQPQHF
DNA: TGCGCCAGCACCCTCTTAATCGGTCAGCCCCAGCATTTT

J: TRBJ1-1
D: .
size: .
V: TRBV9
CDR3: CASSVEAGQAFF
DNA: TGTGCCAGCAGCGTAGAGGCAGGACAGGCTTTCTTT

J: TRBJ2-5
D: .
size: .
V: TRBV21-1
CDR3: CASSLGQGNQETQYF
DNA: TGTGCCAGCAGCCTCGGACAGGGGAACCAAGAGACCCAGTACTTC

J: TRBJ2-2
D: .
size: .
V: TRBV7-8
CDR3: CASSLRDSAGELFF
DNA: TGTGCCAGCAGCTTACGGGATTCCGCCGGGGAGCTGTTTTTT

J: TRBJ1-6
D: .
size: .
V: TRBV4-3
CDR3: CASSPNMFGPLHF
DNA: TGCGCCAGCAGCCCGAACATGTTTGGACCCCTCCACTTT

J: TRBJ1-5
D: TRBD1
size: .
V: TRBV28
CDR3: CASSLRRQGVGQPQHF
DNA: TGTGCCAGCAGTTTGAGGAGACAGGGGGTCGGTCAGCCCCAGCATTTT

J: TRBJ1-5
D: TRBD1
size: .
V: TRBV19
CDR3: CASSIGTGDQPQHF
DNA: TGTGCCAGTAGTATCGGGACAGGGGATCAGCCCCAGCATTTT

J: TRBJ2-5
D: TRBD2
size: once
V: TRBV2
CDR3: CASSTWGSGGAGKTQYF
DNA: TGTGCCAGCTCCACGTGGGGTAGCGGGGGGGCCGGGAAGACCCAGTACTTC

J: TRBJ2-1
D: TRBD2
size: .
V: TRBV9
CDR3: CASSVEPSGRGIGYEQFF
DNA: TGTGCCAGCAGCGTAGAGCCTAGCGGGAGAGGGATTGGCTATGAGCAGTTCTTC

J: TRBJ1-6
D: .
size: .
V: TRBV27
CDR3: CASSATRRASPLHF
DNA: TGTGCCAGCAGTGCCACCAGGCGTGCGTCACCCCTCCACTTT

J: TRBJ2-5
D: TRBD1
size: .
V: TRBV7-6
CDR3: CASSLGTGGETQYF
DNA: TGTGCCAGCAGCTTAGGGACAGGCGGGGAGACCCAGTACTTC